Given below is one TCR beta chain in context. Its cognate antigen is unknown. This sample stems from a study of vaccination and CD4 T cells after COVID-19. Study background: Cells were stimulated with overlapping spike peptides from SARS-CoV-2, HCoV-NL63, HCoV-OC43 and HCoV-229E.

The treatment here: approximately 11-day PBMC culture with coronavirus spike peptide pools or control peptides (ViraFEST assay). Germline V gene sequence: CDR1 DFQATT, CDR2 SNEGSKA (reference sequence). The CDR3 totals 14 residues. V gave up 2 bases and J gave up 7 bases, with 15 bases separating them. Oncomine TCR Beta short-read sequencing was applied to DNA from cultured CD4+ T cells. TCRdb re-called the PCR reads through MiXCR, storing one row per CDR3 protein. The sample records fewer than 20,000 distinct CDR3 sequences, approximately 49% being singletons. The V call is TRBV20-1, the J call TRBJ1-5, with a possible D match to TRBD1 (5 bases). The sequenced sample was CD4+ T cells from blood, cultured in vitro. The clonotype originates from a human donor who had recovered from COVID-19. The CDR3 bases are TGCAGTGCTAGAAACCGGCAGGGACTGCAGCCCCAGCATTTT. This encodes CSARNRQGLQPQHF.